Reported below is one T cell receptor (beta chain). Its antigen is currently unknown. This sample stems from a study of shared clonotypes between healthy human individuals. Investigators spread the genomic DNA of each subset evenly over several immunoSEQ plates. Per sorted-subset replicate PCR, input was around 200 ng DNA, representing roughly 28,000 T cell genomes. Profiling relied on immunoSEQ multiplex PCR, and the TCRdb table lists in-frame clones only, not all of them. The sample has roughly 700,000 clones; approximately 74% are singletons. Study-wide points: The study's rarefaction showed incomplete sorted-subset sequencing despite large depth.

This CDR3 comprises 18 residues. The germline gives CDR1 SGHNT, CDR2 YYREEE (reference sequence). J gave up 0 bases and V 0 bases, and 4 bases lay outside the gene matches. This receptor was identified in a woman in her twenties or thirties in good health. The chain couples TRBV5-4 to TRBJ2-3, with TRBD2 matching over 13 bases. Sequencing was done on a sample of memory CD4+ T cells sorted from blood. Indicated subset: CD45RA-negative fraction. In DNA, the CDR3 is TGTGCCAGCAGCTTGGCTGGACTAGCGGGGGTAAGCACAGATACGCAGTATTTT. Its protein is CASSLAGLAGVSTDTQYF.